This passage covers 5 T cell receptor beta chains from one sample sequenced in a study of cytomegalovirus exposure and HLA in healthy donors. The study ran its PCR with 60 Vbeta and 13 Jbeta primers. Sequencing was performed with immunoSEQ multiplex PCR; in TCRdb, only in-frame clones are kept and a portion is missing. Of 170,000 or so clones listed, approximately 80% were seen once; the top ten hold roughly 6.3%. Material: PBMCs. Receptors were obtained from a male donor in good health and CMV-seropositive.

CDR3 amino acids: CASSWDFANTGELFF. The CDR3 nucleotides read TGCGCCAGCAGCTGGGACTTCGCGAACACCGGGGAGCTGTTTTTT. The chain combines TRBV5-1 with TRBJ2-2, with a tentative D call TRBD2 (6 bases). V was pared by 3 bases and J by 0 bases, with 9 bases between. The CDR3 loop spans 15 amino acids. CDR1 SGHRS and CDR2 YFSETQ come from the germline V gene.

This rearrangement joins TRBV7-9 to TRBJ1-2, with 9 nucleotides matching TRBD1. V gave up 4 bases and J gave up 8 bases; unmatched junction bases: 8. The CDR3 sequence is 14 residues long. Looked up from germline, CDR1 is SEHNR and CDR2 is FQNEAQ (reference sequence). As DNA, the CDR3 is TGTGCCAGCAGCTATGCAACAGGGGGCGTGGGCTACACCTTC. Its translation: CASSYATGGVGYTF.

V usage is TRBV6-1 and J usage is TRBJ1-6; 8 nucleotides match TRBD1. Trimming at V came to 0 bases and at J to 8 bases, leaving 9 bases not matched to a gene. The germline gives CDR1 MNHNS, CDR2 SASEGT. This CDR3 is built from 17 residues. CDR3 amino acids: CASSEAWTGFGDSPLHF. In DNA form, the CDR3 reads TGTGCCAGCAGTGAAGCTTGGACAGGGTTCGGGGATTCACCCCTCCACTTT.

V usage is TRBV7-6 and J usage is TRBJ2-5; 7 bases agree with TRBD2. CDR1 and CDR2 from the germline V gene are SGHVS and FNYEAQ. This CDR3 spans 14 amino acids. After removal of 4 bases from V and 5 bases from J, the junction contained 7 bases not matched to a gene. The CDR3 here is CASSSASGWETQYF. DNA for the CDR3: TGTGCCAGCAGCTCGGCTAGCGGATGGGAGACCCAGTACTTC.

The genes are TRBV7-2 and TRBJ2-3, with D possibly being TRBD2 (5 bases). The V end lost 0 bases, the J end lost 1 base, and 8 bases lay between the germline ends. Germline loops: CDR1 SGHTA, CDR2 FQGNSA. This CDR3 is 15 amino acids long. The DNA for the CDR3 is TGTGCCAGCAGCTTAGCGGGAGTGGGCACAGATACGCAGTATTTT. This translates into CASSLAGVGTDTQYF.